The 25 T cell receptor beta chains given below trace back to one sample, sequenced in a study of beta chain features in type 1 diabetes. Whole-study results and caveats: All four CD4+ subsets from Type 1 diabetes patients carried moderately but significantly shorter TCRB CDR3s.

Antigens of these TCRs are unknown. Expressed TCRB transcripts got sequenced, as all isolated RNA was reverse transcribed. The assay was immunoSEQ multiplex PCR, and TCRdb's table has in-frame clones only and misses some. Of some 290,000 clones listed, 24% are singletons. The specimen sequenced was naive CD4+ T cells from blood. The receptors stem from a young woman with type 1 diabetes.

In DNA form, the CDR3 reads TGTGCCAGCAGTACACCAGGGTTCTCTACGATCTACGAGCAGTACTTC. It encodes CASSTPGFSTIYEQYF. The chain couples TRBV28 to TRBJ2-7; a possible D gene is TRBD1 (5 bases). Germline-derived CDR1 and CDR2 are MDHEN and SYDVKM. The CDR3 extends over 16 amino acids. With 5 bases removed from V and 3 bases from J, the gap between germline ends came to 20 bases.

This clone occurred a few times. The chain couples TRBV4-2 to TRBJ2-1; TRBD2 matches 9 bases. This CDR3 region has 16 residues. V dropped 0 bases and J dropped 7; count of bases not matched to a gene: 7. Looked up from germline, CDR1 is LGHNA and CDR2 is YNFKEQ. Here the CDR3 reads CASSQDLAGYGNEQFF. Written as DNA, the CDR3 is TGTGCCAGCAGCCAAGATCTAGCGGGATATGGGAATGAGCAGTTCTTC.

This clone was observed a few times. J is TRBJ1-3 and V is TRBV4-1, with D tentatively TRBD1 (5 bases). Trimming cost V 5 bases and J 9 bases, with 11 bases left between them. From germline, CDR1 is MGHRA and CDR2 YSYEKL. The CDR3 loop spans 12 amino acids. The CDR3 protein is CASSSQVGTIYF. The CDR3 DNA is TGCGCCAGCAGCTCACAGGTTGGCACCATATATTTT.

This chain links TRBV9 with TRBJ2-1; 11 nucleotides line up with TRBD2. Germline CDR1 reads SGDLS; CDR2 reads YYNGEE. The CDR3 runs 15 residues. The junction had 5 bases not matched to a gene; V was cut back by 3 bases and J by 6 bases. The CDR3 protein is CASSGSGRAGNEQFF. The CDR3 DNA reads as TGTGCCAGCAGCGGTAGCGGGAGGGCGGGCAATGAGCAGTTCTTC.

J is TRBJ1-1 and V is TRBV19, with 9 bases fitting TRBD1. The CDR3 consists of 14 residues. Germline V gives CDR1 LNHDA, CDR2 SQIVND (reference sequence). The V and J ends lost 9 bases and 5 bases, in that order; junction bases with no gene match: 10. The CDR3 loop is CASGHGTGRTEAFF. CDR3 sequence (DNA): TGTGCCAGCGGACACGGGACAGGGAGAACTGAAGCTTTCTTT. Combining the CDR3 with reference TRBV19 and TRBJ1-1 gives the whole variable domain DGGITQSPKYLFRKEGQNVTLSCEQNLNHDAMYWYRQDPGQGLRLIYYSQIVNDFQKGDIAEGYSVSREKKESFPLTVTSAQKNPTAFYLCASGHGTGRTEAFFGQGTRLTVV.

This clone was seen once. The genes are TRBV27 and TRBJ2-7; D might be TRBD2 (6 bases). Trimming took 5 bases from V and 3 from J, leaving 14 bases between them. Looked up from germline, CDR1 is MNHEY and CDR2 is SMNVEV (reference sequence). CDR3 length equals 14 residues. Here the CDR3 reads CASSAWDSYYEQYF. The CDR3 DNA reads as TGTGCCAGCAGTGCATGGGACTCCTACTACGAGCAGTACTTC.

The genes are TRBV5-1 and TRBJ2-5; tentatively, D is TRBD2 (6 bases). This CDR3 comprises 14 residues. Germline lookup yields CDR1 SGHRS and CDR2 YFSETQ. Trimming took off 0 bases at V and 5 bases at J, with 11 bases between the two ends. CDR3 protein: CASSLGPGDETQYF. The CDR3 nucleotides read TGCGCCAGCAGCTTGGGTCCGGGAGACGAGACCCAGTACTTC.

The chain employs TRBV5-4 and TRBJ1-2; D is possibly TRBD1 (5 bases). Germline CDR1 reads SGHNT; CDR2 reads YYREEE (reference sequence). Trimming took off 4 bases at V and 4 bases at J, with 14 bases between the two ends. The CDR3 consists of 14 residues. This CDR3 is CASSAGGAIYGYTF. In DNA, the CDR3 is TGTGCCAGCAGCGCAGGAGGGGCCATCTATGGCTACACCTTC. The full variable domain, rest sourced from reference TRBV5-4 and TRBJ1-2, is ETGVTQSPTHLIKTRGQQVTLRCSSQSGHNTVSWYQQALGQGPQFIFQYYREEENGRGNFPPRFSGLQFPNYSSELNVNALELDDSALYLCASSAGGAIYGYTFGSGTRLTVV.

This clone was seen a handful of times. J is TRBJ1-1 and V is TRBV28; D call uncertain. The CDR3 sequence is 14 residues long. V shed 3 bases and J shed 5 bases, with 13 bases lying between them. Germline V gives CDR1 MDHEN, CDR2 SYDVKM. The CDR3 bases are TGTGCCAGCAGTTTCCCTCAAGCCTCAACTGAAGCTTTCTTT. This encodes CASSFPQASTEAFF.

This chain joins TRBV28 and TRBJ2-3; 7 nucleotides agree with TRBD2. This CDR3 contains 15 residues. Trimming took 3 bases from V and 1 from J; bases not matched to a gene: 4. Germline lookup yields CDR1 MDHEN and CDR2 SYDVKM. CDR3 nucleotides: TGTGCCAGCAGTTTTGCTAGCGGCGGCACAGATACGCAGTATTTT. Protein product: CASSFASGGTDTQYF.

V is TRBV28 and J is TRBJ1-4; 8 bases agree with TRBD1. Per the germline V gene, CDR1 is MDHEN and CDR2 is SYDVKM. The CDR3 is 15 residues long. Losses at the gene ends were 5 bases for V and 5 bases for J; bases not matched to a gene: 7. The CDR3 DNA reads TGTGCCAGCAGTCCAGCGGACAGGGAGAATGAAAAACTGTTTTTT. This gives the protein CASSPADRENEKLFF.

This sequence joins TRBV7-6 and TRBJ2-1, with 11 bases matching TRBD2. CDR1 is SGHVS and CDR2 is FNYEAQ in the germline V gene. The CDR3 length is 16 residues. With 1 base clipped from V and 2 bases from J, the junction kept 1 base outside the gene matches. The CDR3 here is CASSLEGLAAYNEQFF. CDR3 sequence (DNA): TGTGCCAGCAGCTTAGAGGGACTAGCGGCCTACAATGAGCAGTTCTTC. The variable domain in full, completed from reference TRBV7-6 and TRBJ2-1, reads GAGVSQSPRYKVTKRGQDVALRCDPISGHVSLYWYRQALGQGPEFLTYFNYEAQQDKSGLPNDRFSAERPEGSISTLTIQRTEQRDSAMYRCASSLEGLAAYNEQFFGPGTRLTVL.

This rearrangement joins TRBV30 to TRBJ2-1; 7 bases are a match to TRBD2. Germline V lookup: CDR1 GTSNPN, CDR2 SVGIG (reference sequence). The CDR3 is 19 residues long. V shed 1 base and J 3 bases; nucleotides not matched to a gene: 18. CDR3 in DNA: TGTGCCTGGAGTGATGCCCGGGTCCCGGCTAGCGGAGTCTACAATGAGCAGTTCTTC. This translates into CAWSDARVPASGVYNEQFF. The full variable domain, its missing parts supplied by reference TRBV30 and TRBJ2-1, is SQTIHQWPATLVQPVGSPLSLECTVEGTSNPNLYWYRQAAGRGLQLLFYSVGIGQISSEVPQNLSASRPQDRQFILSSKKLLLSDSGFYLCAWSDARVPASGVYNEQFFGPGTRLTVL.

This sequence joins TRBV29-1 and TRBJ1-2, with 8 nucleotides matching TRBD1. This CDR3 is built from 15 residues. In germline, CDR1 is SQVTM, CDR2 ANQGSEA. The V and J ends lost 7 bases and 1 base, in that order; junction bases with no gene match: 11. The CDR3 spells CSGVLRTGSNYGYTF. The CDR3 bases are TGCAGCGGTGTATTACGGACAGGGAGTAACTATGGCTACACCTTC.

This chain connects TRBV6-1 to TRBJ2-3; tentative D call: TRBD2 (6 bases). Trimming removed 7 bases at V and 0 bases at J, with 14 bases between. Germline V gene sequence: CDR1 MNHNS, CDR2 SASEGT. The CDR3 loop spans 15 amino acids. CDR3 protein: CASTPGGGSTDTQYF. The CDR3 bases are TGTGCCAGCACTCCCGGTGGGGGGAGCACAGATACGCAGTATTTT.

Concerning this clone itself: This sample also contains other DNA sequences that code for the same CDR3. The CDR3 protein is CASSQRQGNQPQHF. The DNA for the CDR3 is TGCGCCAGCAGCCAACGACAGGGGAACCAGCCCCAGCATTTT. The J gene is TRBJ1-5, the V gene TRBV4-1, with 8 bases identical to TRBD1. In germline, CDR1 is MGHRA, CDR2 YSYEKL. V shed 2 bases, J shed 7 bases, and the junction held 4 bases outside the gene matches. The CDR3 runs 14 residues.

The chain joins TRBV7-8 to TRBJ1-5; D is ambiguous. V gave up 1 base and J gave up 5 bases, with 6 bases separating them. Per germline, CDR1 SGHVS and CDR2 FQNEAQ. CDR3 length equals 13 residues. CDR3 in DNA: TGTGCCAGCAGCTTAGTTGGGCATCAGCCCCAGCATTTT. This codes for CASSLVGHQPQHF. The full variable domain, in which reference TRBV7-8 and TRBJ1-5 provide the parts outside the CDR3, is GAGVSQSPRYKVAKRGQDVALRCDPISGHVSLFWYQQALGQGPEFLTYFQNEAQLDKSGLPSDRFFAERPEGSVSTLKIQRTQQEDSAVYLCASSLVGHQPQHFGDGTRLSIL.

This clone came up a few times. The V gene is TRBV29-1, the J gene TRBJ2-2; 8 bases match TRBD2. The CDR3 runs to 14 residues. J was trimmed by 1 base and V by 6 bases; bases with no gene match: 4. Per germline, CDR1 SQVTM and CDR2 ANQGSEA. In DNA, the CDR3 is TGCAGCGTCAGCGGGAGTTTGAACACCGGGGAGCTGTTTTTT. It codes for CSVSGSLNTGELFF.

V gene TRBV6-1 combines with J gene TRBJ2-1, with 7 bases aligning to TRBD1. V trimming: 6 bases; J trimming: 4 bases; junction bases outside the gene matches: 9. The CDR3 loop spans 15 amino acids. CDR1 MNHNS and CDR2 SASEGT come from the germline V gene. The CDR3: CASRIDRAGYNEQFF. In nucleotides, the CDR3 is TGTGCCAGCAGGATCGACAGGGCTGGGTACAATGAGCAGTTCTTC.

The genes are TRBV2 and TRBJ1-5; 7 positions match TRBD1. In germline, CDR1 is SNHLY, CDR2 FYNNEI. The V gene end was trimmed by 6 bases and the J gene end by 0 bases; junction bases not matched to a gene: 5. The CDR3 consists of 15 residues. The CDR3 bases are TGTGCCAGCAGCGAACAGGGGTCTAGCAATCAGCCCCAGCATTTT. Translated, it gives CASSEQGSSNQPQHF.

This clone was found a few times. J is TRBJ1-1 and V is TRBV19; 8 positions match TRBD1. V lost 3 bases and J lost 5; bases outside the gene matches: 5. CDR1 LNHDA and CDR2 SQIVND come from the germline V gene (reference sequence). CDR3 length: 14 amino acids. CDR3 in amino acids: CASSMDRERTEAFF. Written as DNA, the CDR3 is TGTGCCAGTAGTATGGACAGGGAAAGGACTGAAGCTTTCTTT.

Only one count was recorded for this clone. This chain connects TRBV7-9 to TRBJ2-2; D gene uncertain. Per the germline V gene, CDR1 is SEHNR and CDR2 is FQNEAQ (reference sequence). Trimming removed 4 bases at V and 9 bases at J, with 9 bases between. CDR3 length: 12 amino acids. In DNA form, the CDR3 reads TGTGCCAGCAGCTCTGTAGCCCGGGAGCTGTTTTTT. Its protein is CASSSVARELFF.

The V gene is TRBV30, the J gene TRBJ1-1; 9 positions match TRBD1. Germline V lookup: CDR1 GTSNPN, CDR2 SVGIG (reference sequence). V lost 2 bases, J lost 7 bases, and 11 bases stayed unmatched. The CDR3 is 15 amino acids. This CDR3 reads CAWSPLRRQGDEAFF. The CDR3 DNA follows: TGTGCCTGGAGTCCATTGAGGCGACAGGGGGATGAAGCTTTCTTT.

The V and J genes are TRBV7-2 and TRBJ2-7; D may be TRBD1 (6 bases). V was pared by 6 bases and J by 9 bases, with 21 bases between. The CDR3 runs to 14 residues. Germline CDR1 and CDR2: SGHTA and FQGNSA. The CDR3 protein is CASRSDRQTSTQYF. The CDR3, as DNA: TGTGCCAGCAGATCGGACAGACAGACCTCCACGCAGTACTTC.

The V call is TRBV9, the J call TRBJ2-1; 12 bases align to TRBD2. The CDR3 has 16 amino acids. Germline V gene data show CDR1 as SGDLS and CDR2 as YYNGEE. J lost 9 bases, V lost 3 bases, and 10 bases had no gene match. The CDR3 here is CASSGNLAGGRGEQFF. The CDR3 region has the DNA TGTGCCAGCAGCGGGAACCTAGCGGGAGGGCGTGGTGAGCAGTTCTTC.